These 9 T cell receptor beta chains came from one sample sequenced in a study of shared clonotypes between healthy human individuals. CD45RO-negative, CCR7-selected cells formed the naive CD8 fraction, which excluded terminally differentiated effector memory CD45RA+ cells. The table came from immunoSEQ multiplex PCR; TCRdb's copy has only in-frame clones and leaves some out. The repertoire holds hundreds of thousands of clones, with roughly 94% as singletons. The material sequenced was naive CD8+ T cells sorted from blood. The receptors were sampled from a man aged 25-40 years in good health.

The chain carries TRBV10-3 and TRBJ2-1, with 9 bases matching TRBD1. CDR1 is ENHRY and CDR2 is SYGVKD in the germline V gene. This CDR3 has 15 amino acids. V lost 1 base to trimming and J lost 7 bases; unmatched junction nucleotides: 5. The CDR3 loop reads CAISEYRQGVNEQFF. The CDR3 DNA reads TGTGCCATCAGTGAGTACAGACAGGGGGTAAATGAGCAGTTCTTC.

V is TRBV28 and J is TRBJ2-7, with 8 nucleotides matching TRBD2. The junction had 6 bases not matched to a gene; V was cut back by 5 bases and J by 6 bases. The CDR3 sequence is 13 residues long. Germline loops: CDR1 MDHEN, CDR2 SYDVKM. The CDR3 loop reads CASSQGLAREQYF. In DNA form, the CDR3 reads TGTGCCAGCAGTCAAGGACTAGCACGCGAGCAGTACTTC.

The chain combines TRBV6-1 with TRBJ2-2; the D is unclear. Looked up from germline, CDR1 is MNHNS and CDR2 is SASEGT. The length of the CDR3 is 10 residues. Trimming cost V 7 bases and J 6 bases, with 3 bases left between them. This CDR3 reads CASKAGELFF. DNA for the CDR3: TGTGCCAGCAAAGCCGGGGAGCTGTTTTTT.

CDR3 bases: TGCGCCAGCAGCCAAGATTGGTCAGGAATTTACGAGCAGTACTTC. Translated: CASSQDWSGIYEQYF. The chain is built from TRBV4-3 and TRBJ2-7; no reliable D call. CDR3 length equals 15 residues. V shed 0 bases and J shed 4 bases, with 13 bases lying between them. Germline lookup yields CDR1 LGHNA and CDR2 YSLEER.

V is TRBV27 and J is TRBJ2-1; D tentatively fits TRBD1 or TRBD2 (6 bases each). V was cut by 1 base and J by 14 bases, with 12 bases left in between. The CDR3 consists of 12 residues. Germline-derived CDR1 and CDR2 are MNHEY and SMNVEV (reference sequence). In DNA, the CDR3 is TGTGCCAGCAGTTTATTAACCGGGGGCGAGTTCTTC. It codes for CASSLLTGGEFF.

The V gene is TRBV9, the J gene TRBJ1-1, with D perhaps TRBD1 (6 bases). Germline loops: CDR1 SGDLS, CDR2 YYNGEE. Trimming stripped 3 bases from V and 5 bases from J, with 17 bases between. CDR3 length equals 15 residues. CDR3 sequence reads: CASSAETGLGTEAFF. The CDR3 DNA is TGTGCCAGCAGCGCAGAAACAGGGCTGGGGACTGAAGCTTTCTTT.

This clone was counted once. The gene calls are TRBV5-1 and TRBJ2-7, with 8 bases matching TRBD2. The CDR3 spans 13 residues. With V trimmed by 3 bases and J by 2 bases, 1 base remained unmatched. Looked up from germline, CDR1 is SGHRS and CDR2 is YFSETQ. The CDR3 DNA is TGCGCCAGCAGCTCGGGACTAGCCTACGAGCAGTACTTC. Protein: CASSSGLAYEQYF.

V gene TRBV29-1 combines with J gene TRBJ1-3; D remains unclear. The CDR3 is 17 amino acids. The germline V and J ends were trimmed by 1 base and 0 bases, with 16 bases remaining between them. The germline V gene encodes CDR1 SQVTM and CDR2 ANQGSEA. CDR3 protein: CSVEGVVRETSGNTIYF. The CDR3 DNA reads TGCAGCGTTGAAGGCGTGGTGAGGGAAACCTCTGGAAACACCATATATTTT.

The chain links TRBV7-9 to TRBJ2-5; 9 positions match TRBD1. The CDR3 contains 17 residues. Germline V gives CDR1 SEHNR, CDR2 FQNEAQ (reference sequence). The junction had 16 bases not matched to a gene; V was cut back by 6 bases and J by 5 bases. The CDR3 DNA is TGTGCCAGCAGGCATCCGGGGACAGGGCATCATCGGGAGACCCAGTACTTC. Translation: CASRHPGTGHHRETQYF.